A selection of T cell receptor beta chains follows, all from one sample in a study of cytomegalovirus exposure and HLA in healthy donors. Method: immunoSEQ multiplex PCR; TCRdb's copy keeps in-frame clones and lacks some. The sample includes 150,000 to 180,000 clones, 65% to 90% seen only once; the top ten take under 7.5%. Sequencing was done on a sample of PBMCs. These receptors originate from a woman aged 45-59 years in good health and CMV-seropositive. CDR3s include the opening cysteine and the closing phenylalanine or tryptophan. The D gene is left open where the match is weak. Clone sizes are given selectively: once, few, many, or a class where the clone is expanded.

TRBV10-3	TRBD1	TRBJ2-7	.	CAIGDRAGLNEQYF	TGTGCCATCGGGGACAGGGCCGGATTGAACGAGCAGTACTTC
TRBV7-2	TRBD2	TRBJ2-2	.	CASRRGGKNTGELFF	TGTGCCAGCAGGCGCGGGGGGAAAAACACCGGGGAGCTGTTTTTT
TRBV5-1	TRBD1	TRBJ1-1	.	CASSLETGRVTEAFF	TGCGCCAGCAGCTTGGAGACAGGGAGAGTCACTGAAGCTTTCTTT
TRBV30	.	TRBJ1-2	.	CAWSEVGLPGYGYTF	TGTGCCTGGAGTGAGGTAGGACTTCCCGGCTATGGCTACACCTTC
TRBV5-6	.	TRBJ1-6	few	CASSLKGGGYSPLHF	TGTGCCAGCAGCTTGAAAGGCGGGGGGTACTCACCCCTCCACTTT
TRBV2	TRBD2	TRBJ2-3	.	CASSGLAADTQYF	TGTGCCAGCAGCGGACTAGCAGCAGATACGCAGTATTTT
TRBV27	.	TRBJ1-1	.	CASSPSVDTEAFF	TGTGCCAGCAGCCCCAGTGTGGACACTGAAGCTTTCTTT
TRBV6-1	.	TRBJ1-2	.	CASSRSHQTNYGYTF	TGTGCCTCCTCACGTTCACATCAAACTAACTATGGCTACACCTTC
TRBV6-1	.	TRBJ1-2	.	CASSELRGYGYTF	TGTGCCAGCAGTGAACTAAGGGGCTACGGCTACACCTTC
TRBV7-2	.	TRBJ2-1	.	CASSLRGGNEQFF	TGTGCCAGCAGCTTAAGGGGGGGCAATGAGCAGTTCTTC
TRBV29-1	.	TRBJ2-7	.	CSVETGLSYEQYF	TGCAGCGTTGAAACAGGGCTCTCCTACGAGCAGTACTTC
TRBV7-9	.	TRBJ1-6	once	CASSLETKDSPLHF	TGTGCCAGCAGCTTAGAGACAAAGGATTCACCCCTCCACTTT
TRBV12-5	.	TRBJ2-7	.	CASGLVTRAPGAYEQYF	TGTGCTAGTGGTTTGGTAACACGGGCTCCGGGGGCCTACGAGCAGTACTTC
TRBV4-3	.	TRBJ2-7	.	CASSQALAATYEQYF	TGCGCCAGCAGCCAAGCCCTAGCAGCTACCTACGAGCAGTACTTC
TRBV30	.	TRBJ2-2	.	CAWSPIGWGLLDTGELFF	TGTGCCTGGAGCCCAATTGGATGGGGGCTGTTGGACACCGGGGAGCTGTTTTTT
TRBV19	TRBD1	TRBJ1-1	.	CASSTGWNTEAFF	TGTGCCAGCTCGACAGGGTGGAACACTGAAGCTTTCTTT
TRBV6-6	TRBD1	TRBJ1-4	.	CASRDPTGAGGEKLFF	TGTGCCAGCAGGGACCCGACAGGGGCCGGGGGTGAAAAACTTTTTTTT
TRBV6-5	.	TRBJ1-1	few	CASRLNTEAFF	TGTGCCAGCAGGCTAAACACTGAAGCTTTCTTT
TRBV5-1	.	TRBJ1-1	.	CASSLRQTNTEAFF	TGCGCCAGCAGCTTGAGACAAACGAACACTGAAGCTTTCTTT
TRBV4-2	.	TRBJ2-6	.	CASSQDSQSSGANVLTF	TGTGCCAGCAGCCAAGACTCCCAGTCCTCTGGGGCCAACGTCCTGACTTTC
TRBV7-2	.	TRBJ1-5	.	CASSSTPQGQPQHF	TGTGCCAGCAGCTCGACCCCGCAGGGTCAGCCCCAGCATTTT
TRBV5-1	.	TRBJ2-7	.	CASSLTGTPRPYEQYF	TGCGCCAGCAGCTTAACAGGGACCCCGAGGCCCTACGAGCAGTACTTC
TRBV7-9	TRBD1	TRBJ1-1	.	CASSLLGQGHTEAFF	TGTGCCAGCAGCTTATTGGGACAGGGACACACTGAAGCTTTCTTT
TRBV5-6	TRBD1	TRBJ1-2	.	CASSLGQGLFYGYTF	TGTGCCAGCAGCTTAGGACAGGGGCTGTTCTATGGCTACACCTTC
TRBV12-5	TRBD1	TRBJ2-1	few	CASGIGTGGFDEQFF	TGTGCTAGTGGGATCGGGACAGGGGGCTTCGATGAGCAGTTCTTC
TRBV12-5	TRBD1	TRBJ1-3	.	CASAAPPGQGTWGNTIYF	TGTGCTAGTGCCGCGCCTCCGGGACAGGGGACGTGGGGAAACACCATATATTTT
TRBV18	TRBD2	TRBJ2-3	.	CASSPFAGGITDTQYF	TGTGCCAGCTCACCATTTGCGGGGGGAATCACAGATACGCAGTATTTT
TRBV30	.	TRBJ2-6	.	CAWSVLRVGANVLTF	TGTGCCTGGAGTGTACTGAGGGTTGGGGCCAACGTCCTGACTTTC
TRBV18	TRBD2	TRBJ2-1	.	CASSPTGGHNEQFF	TGTGCCAGCTCACCAACGGGGGGGCATAATGAGCAGTTCTTC
TRBV6-5	TRBD1	TRBJ2-2	.	CASSPGQGRTGELFF	TGTGCCAGCAGTCCCGGACAGGGGAGGACCGGGGAGCTGTTTTTT
TRBV15	TRBD2	TRBJ2-7	.	CATSRGGEGPYEQYF	TGTGCCACCAGCAGAGGAGGGGAGGGACCCTACGAGCAGTACTTC
TRBV27	.	TRBJ2-2	.	CASSPFGGELFF	TGTGCCAGCAGTCCGTTCGGCGGGGAGCTGTTTTTT